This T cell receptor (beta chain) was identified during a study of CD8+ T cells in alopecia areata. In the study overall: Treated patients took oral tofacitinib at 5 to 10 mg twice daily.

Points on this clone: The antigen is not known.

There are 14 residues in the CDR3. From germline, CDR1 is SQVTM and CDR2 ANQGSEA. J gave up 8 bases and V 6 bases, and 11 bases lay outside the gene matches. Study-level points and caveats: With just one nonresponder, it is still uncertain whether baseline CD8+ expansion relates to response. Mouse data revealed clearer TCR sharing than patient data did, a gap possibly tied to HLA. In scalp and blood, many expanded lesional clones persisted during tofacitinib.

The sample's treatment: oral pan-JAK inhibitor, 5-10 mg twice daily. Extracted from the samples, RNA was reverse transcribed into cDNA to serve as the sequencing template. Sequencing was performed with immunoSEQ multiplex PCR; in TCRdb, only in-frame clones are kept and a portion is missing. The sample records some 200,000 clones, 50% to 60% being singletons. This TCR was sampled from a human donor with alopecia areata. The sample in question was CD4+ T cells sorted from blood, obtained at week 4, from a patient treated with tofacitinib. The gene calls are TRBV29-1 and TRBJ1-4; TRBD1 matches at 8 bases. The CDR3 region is CSVASGGVEEKLFF. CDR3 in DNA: TGCAGCGTCGCTTCAGGGGGCGTAGAAGAAAAACTGTTTTTT.